The following is a T cell receptor beta chain sequence with its context. The antigen this receptor binds is unknown. There are no base qualities to consult, and no much larger clone falls within one base. This entry belongs to a study of blood T cell repertoires in COVID-19 (dated by TCRdb to the early 2020s). About the investigation overall: Samples covering the acute and convalescent phases of COVID-19 were provided by collaborators in the United States, Italy and Spain. Samples came from the ongoing ImmuneRACE study (first 160 participants) plus 1,254 subjects from 6 global collaborators. A de-identified subject ID, COVID-19 status, age in years and sex were almost always included in the sample metadata. A freely available public database, intended as a resource for researchers studying the immune response to SARS-CoV-2, is where the repertoires were released. Where available, HLA class I and class II types were taken from metadata supplied by the sample provider and were not determined by assay-based typing. The material from the prospective study consisted of cDNA or gDNA derived from T cells, B-cell-depleted T cells, or PBMCs. Deeply sampled blood TCRbeta repertoires from subjects exposed to, actively infected with, or recovered from COVID-19 were included in the dataset. Broader findings and caveats from the paper: How much clinical and demographic metadata was included differed by source and by participant, and the metadata was provided uncurated.

A second Seattle source provided samples from volunteer blood donors who had recovered from COVID-19. Each collaborating institution followed its own protocols to collect whole blood in K2EDTA tubes. For TCRbeta analysis, collaborator samples were shipped as frozen whole blood, as isolated PBMCs, or as DNA extracted from either sample type. TCRbeta CDR3 regions were amplified from genomic DNA by means of the immunoSEQ Assay, a bias-controlled multiplex PCR. The source study handled its data this way. The number of nucleated cells in each sample was estimated from the amplification of reference gene primers within the assay. To quantify the absolute abundance of each unique TCRbeta CDR3 rearrangement, sequence reads were collapsed and filtered. For each sample, productive Simpson clonality was calculated by taking the square root of Simpson's diversity index across productive rearrangements. Imported from immuneACCESS, the table was reduced by TCRdb to in-frame sequences with V and J called. These copies leave out some clones; in studies compared against another copy, an unresolved V gene accounts for under half, and the cause of the remainder is not known. V and J calls and clone size are given by that table; D and trimming were obtained from the DNA. This sample holds around 320,000 clones; around 89% were observed only once. Jointly, the top ten make up 6.9% of the sample.

Including cysteine and phenylalanine, the CDR3 has 12 amino acids. Only the CDR3 part of the read is kept: 36 bases, read in frame from the first base. From a lookup of the germline V gene, CDR1 and CDR2 are MDHEN and SYDVKM. Germline trimming: 8 bases from V, 6 bases from J; junction bases outside gene matches: 4. This receptor was obtained from a woman in her 30s who had recovered from COVID-19. The sequence links TRBV28 to TRBJ1-5; 7 bases in the middle match TRBD1. The sample taken for sequencing was peripheral blood. DNA sequence: TGTGCCAGCGGTACAGGGGTTCAGCCCCAGCATTTT. Translated, it reads CASGTGVQPQHF.